This note documents a single T cell receptor beta chain sequence. The antigen is not known. The sample originates from a study of vaccination and CD4 T cells after COVID-19. Study in general: For post-vaccine samples, collection took place a median approximately 72 days after dose two, ranging from 14 to 241.

Cultured CD4+ T-cell DNA underwent Oncomine TCR Beta short-read sequencing. From the PCR reads, TCRdb called clonotypes with MiXCR, one entry per CDR3 protein. The profile covers 13,000 to 15,000 distinct CDR3 sequences, with approximately 48% appearing a single time and around 8.7% taken by the ten largest. The sample's treatment: approximately nine-day PBMC culture with coronavirus spike peptide pools or control peptides (ViraFEST assay). The positive PCR dates, which preceded the US Alpha, Beta and Delta variants, fell between March and December 2020. The CDR3 length is 17 residues. CDR1 is MDHEN, CDR2 SYDVKM, per germline. Trimming pared 3 bases from V and 6 bases from J, leaving 21 bases between.

Sequenced: CD4+ T cells from blood, cultured in vitro. The V call is TRBV28, the J call TRBJ1-5; D is uncertain. This TCR came from a human donor who had recovered from COVID-19. The CDR3 protein is CASSLPYRSAPGQPQHF. Here the CDR3 DNA reads TGTGCCAGCAGTTTGCCGTACAGATCGGCTCCAGGTCAGCCCCAGCATTTT.